Following are 5 T cell receptor beta chains from one sample sequenced in a study of shared clonotypes between healthy human individuals. CD8 cells classed as naive were CD45RO-negative and positively selected for CCR7, excluding terminally differentiated effector memory CD45RA+ cells. Sequenced by immunoSEQ multiplex PCR; TCRdb stores in-frame clones only, minus some. The table shows hundreds of thousands of clones, with approximately 96% occurring only once. The sequenced sample consisted of naive CD8+ T cells sorted from blood. All receptors derive from a woman in her 30s in good health.

This clone was detected once. This chain links TRBV4-1 with TRBJ1-5, with a tentative D call TRBD1 (5 bases). Germline CDR1 MGHRA, CDR2 YSYEKL. V shed 5 bases and J shed 7 bases, with 21 bases lying between them. The CDR3 sequence is 16 residues long. In DNA form, the CDR3 reads TGCGCCAGCAGCTCGGACGGGGGTTACGGAGGGCAGCCCCAGCATTTT. This encodes CASSSDGGYGGQPQHF.

The chain joins TRBV5-4 to TRBJ2-1, with 9 bases matching TRBD2. V was pared by 1 base and J by 5 bases, with 4 bases of the junction left unmatched. The CDR3 spans 15 residues. The V gene's germline CDR1 is SGHNT and CDR2 YYREEE (reference sequence). The CDR3 DNA is TGTGCCAGCAGCTTGTTCTCTAGCGGGAACAATGAGCAGTTCTTC. This codes for CASSLFSSGNNEQFF.

The V and J genes are TRBV29-1 and TRBJ2-1, with D perhaps matching TRBD2 (6 bases). The germline gives CDR1 SQVTM, CDR2 ANQGSEA. V lost 7 bases and J lost 0, with 25 bases in between. This CDR3 is built from 18 residues. CDR3 protein: CSAEGFSGITHSYNEQFF. The CDR3 DNA reads as TGCAGCGCAGAAGGATTTAGCGGCATCACCCACTCCTACAATGAGCAGTTCTTC.

The table lists this clone with a count of one. CDR3 in DNA: TGTGCCAGCAGTTTAGTAAGGGCCGGGACCGAAGCTTTCTTT. Protein: CASSLVRAGTEAFF. V and J are TRBV28 and TRBJ1-1; weak D call: TRBD1 (5 bases). V was clipped by 2 bases and J by 8 bases, with 15 bases between them. Per the germline V gene, CDR1 is MDHEN and CDR2 is SYDVKM. This CDR3 contains 14 residues.

This chain joins TRBV5-1 and TRBJ2-1; possible D gene TRBD2, 6 bases. V lost 2 bases and J lost 5, with 11 bases in between. Germline V gene lookup returns CDR1 SGHRS and CDR2 YFSETQ. The CDR3 contains 14 residues. The chain's CDR3 is CASSFETRNNEQFF. In DNA form, the CDR3 reads TGCGCCAGCAGCTTCGAGACTAGAAACAATGAGCAGTTCTTC.